This TCR beta chain comes out of a study of blood T cell repertoires in COVID-19 (dated by TCRdb to 2020 to 2021). With regard to the full study: Samples from collaborators originated in the United States, Italy and Spain and spanned both the acute and convalescent phases of COVID-19. The material from the prospective study consisted of cDNA or gDNA derived from T cells, B-cell-depleted T cells, or PBMCs. Deeply sampled blood TCRbeta repertoires from subjects exposed to, actively infected with, or recovered from COVID-19 were included in the dataset. The repertoires were made available in a free public database intended to serve as a resource for research on the immune response to SARS-CoV-2. Samples were obtained from the ongoing ImmuneRACE study (first 160 participants) and from 1,254 subjects provided by 6 global collaborators. A de-identified subject ID, COVID-19 status, age in years and sex were almost always included in the sample metadata. Where available, HLA class I and class II types were taken from metadata supplied by the sample provider and were not determined by assay-based typing. Summary of the overall study and its limitations: The amount of clinical and demographic metadata varied by source and participant and was provided uncurated.

TCRbeta CDR3 regions were amplified from genomic DNA by means of the immunoSEQ Assay, a bias-controlled multiplex PCR. Per the authors' processing: Within the assay, amplification of reference gene primers was used to estimate how many nucleated cells each sample contained. Sequence reads were collapsed and filtered to measure the absolute abundance of every unique TCRbeta CDR3 rearrangement. Productive Simpson clonality was computed per sample as the square root of Simpson's diversity index over productive rearrangements. TCRdb retrieved this table from immuneACCESS and kept in-frame rearrangements only. Not all clones are present; in checked studies, unresolved V genes account for under half, and no reason is known for the remainder. The V and J calls and clone size come from that table; D and trimming were worked out from the DNA. This sample holds some 270,000 clones; 80% to 85% were observed only once. Around 3.5% of the sample belongs to the ten largest clones.

Looking up the germline V gene yields CDR1 WSHSY and CDR2 SAAADI. V drops 6 bases and J drops 3 bases, leaving 12 bases in between. From its cysteine to its phenylalanine, the CDR3 spans 14 amino acids. Of all the DNA, just the CDR3 is kept, 42 bases in frame from base 1. Enrolling through a virtual design, the prospective study's participants ranged in age from roughly 18 to 95 years and lived across around 25 United States geographic areas. To assign participants to cohorts, the prospective study relied on clinical history that participants themselves reported in a screening survey and a study questionnaire. Recovered participants in ImmuneRACE Cohort 3 were defined by two consecutive negative NP/OP PCR tests, clearance by a healthcare professional, or resolution of symptoms. Mobile phlebotomists in the prospective study collected whole blood, serum and a nasopharyngeal or oropharyngeal swab from every participant. Additional blood draws and questionnaires over an approximately two-month period could optionally be provided by prospective study participants. Before DNA extraction, prospective study blood samples were shipped either frozen or at room temperature.

This clone was seen only once. Its antigen specificity is not known. Nothing much larger sits one base from this clone, and base qualities are not available. Input material: PBMCs or T cells enriched from blood (not recorded which). Recombination linked TRBV10-2 to TRBJ2-1, with the D segment identity uncertain. The receptor was derived from a middle-aged man who had recovered from COVID-19. The DNA sequence is as follows: TGCGCCAGCAGCCGGGTTCTCGGCTACAATGAGCAGTTCTTC. Its coded protein is CASSRVLGYNEQFF.